The clone carrying this TCR beta chain turned up a few times. The sample comes from a study of early T cells in non-severe SARS-CoV-2 infection. Each CDR3 protein gets one entry after TCRdb re-called the 5' RACE reads with MiXCR. The sample gives 34,000 or so distinct CDR3 sequences, about 9.9% of which show up once; less than 15% is in the top ten. In germline, CDR1 is ENHRY, CDR2 SYGVKD. Trimming took 4 bases from V and 6 from J; bases not matched to a gene: 4. The CDR3 consists of 14 residues. This clonotype was obtained from an adult who was a healthcare worker with PCR-confirmed SARS-CoV-2 infection or an uninfected control (not recorded which). Sequences were obtained from whole blood. The chain recombines TRBV10-3 with TRBJ1-4; TRBD1 matches at 8 bases. In DNA, the CDR3 is TGTGCCATCAGTGTCGGGACAGGTGATGAAAAACTGTTTTTT. It specifies CAISVGTGDEKLFF.